A selection of T cell receptor beta chains follows, all from one sample in a study of Graves' ophthalmopathy and Graves' hyperthyroidism. Each CDR3 protein gets one entry after TCRdb re-called the multiplex PCR reads with MiXCR. The sample shows about 700,000 distinct CDR3 sequences, roughly two fifths of them seen only once. The source material was peripheral blood. The receptors were sampled from an adult man with Graves' ophthalmopathy. The CDR3 runs from the conserved cysteine through the conserved F or W. D genes are given only for firm matches. Clone size is stated in some rows and not others, as once, few, many or a class when expanded.

V gene	J gene	D gene	clone size	CDR3 protein	CDR3 DNA
TRBV6-5	TRBJ1-3	-	-	CASSPGHSSGNTIYF	TGTGCCAGCAGCCCTGGACACTCCTCTGGAAACACCATATATTTT
TRBV10-3	TRBJ2-5	-	few	CATGGGARQPQYF	TGTGCCACCGGAGGGGGGGCCAGGCAGCCCCAGTACTTC
TRBV10-2	TRBJ1-5	-	many	CASSVIDSNQPQHF	TGCGCCAGCAGTGTTATAGATAGCAATCAGCCCCAGCATTTT
TRBV6-2/TRBV6-3	TRBJ2-7	-	-	CASSYRLGSYEQYF	TGTGCCAGCAGTTACCGACTAGGATCCTACGAGCAGTACTTC
TRBV24-1	TRBJ2-7	TRBD1	-	CATSDPGTGGKYEQYF	TGTGCCACCAGTGACCCAGGGACAGGGGGCAAATACGAGCAGTACTTC
TRBV7-2	TRBJ2-5	-	-	CASSPQTYQETQYF	TGTGCCAGCAGCCCCCAGACCTACCAAGAGACCCAGTACTTC
TRBV14	TRBJ1-1	-	-	CASSQGGFAFF	TGTGCCAGCAGCCAAGGAGGGTTCGCTTTCTTT
TRBV5-1	TRBJ2-7	-	many	CASSLEGHEQYF	TGTGCCAGCAGCTTAGAAGGCCACGAGCAGTACTTC
TRBV7-9	TRBJ1-1	-	few	CASSPSTGYYTEAFF	TGTGCCAGCAGCCCCTCGACAGGCTACTACACTGAAGCTTTCTTT
TRBV7-9	TRBJ1-2	TRBD1	once	CASSFPGTAYGYTF	TGTGCCAGCAGCTTCCCCGGGACAGCCTATGGCTACACCTTC
TRBV20-1	TRBJ1-6	TRBD1	-	CSAEDRASSPLHF	TGCAGTGCGGAGGACAGGGCGAGTTCACCCCTCCACTTT
TRBV2	TRBJ2-7	-	few	CASSETGIRFEEQYF	TGTGCCAGCAGTGAGACCGGGATTCGTTTCGAGGAGCAGTACTTC
TRBV25-1	TRBJ2-2	-	-	CASSPKRTWTGELFF	TGTGCCAGCAGTCCCAAGCGGACGTGGACCGGGGAGCTGTTTTTT
TRBV24-1	TRBJ2-5	TRBD1	once	CAWSVQGKGTQYF	TGTGCCTGGAGTGTACAGGGGAAAGGGACCCAGTACTTC
TRBV19	TRBJ2-7	-	once	CASSISGVPGYEQYF	TGTGCCAGTAGTATATCCGGGGTTCCTGGCTACGAGCAGTACTTC
TRBV15	TRBJ1-5	TRBD1	-	CATSGEDRDSQPQHF	TGTGCCACCAGCGGCGAGGACAGGGATAGTCAGCCCCAGCATTTT
TRBV20-1	TRBJ2-5	-	many	CSARLGAQTQYF	TGCAGTGCAAGACTAGGTGCACAGACCCAGTACTTC
TRBV24-1	TRBJ2-5	-	many	CATSDTATPKETQYF	TGTGCCACCAGTGATACGGCTACCCCCAAAGAGACCCAGTACTTC
TRBV7-9	TRBJ1-4	-	-	CASSLGRQAENEKLFF	TGTGCCAGCAGCCTAGGGAGACAGGCGGAGAATGAAAAACTGTTTTTT
TRBV10-3	TRBJ1-2	TRBD1	many	CAISENRGNGYTF	TGTGCCATCAGTGAAAACAGGGGGAACGGCTACACCTTC
TRBV10-3	TRBJ2-2	-	-	CAISGGGAGELFF	TGTGCCATCAGTGGGGGGGGCGCCGGGGAGCTGTTTTTT
TRBV7-8	TRBJ1-1	TRBD1	-	CASSSDRGSTEAFF	TGTGCCAGCAGTTCGGACAGGGGGTCCACTGAAGCTTTCTTT
TRBV19	TRBJ1-1	TRBD1	many	CASRPPGQTPGSDTEAFF	TGTGCCAGTAGACCACCGGGACAGACTCCCGGCAGTGACACTGAAGCTTTCTTT
TRBV29-1	TRBJ1-5	TRBD1	-	CSVAGTGGLNEPQHF	TGCAGCGTTGCTGGGACAGGGGGACTAAATGAGCCCCAGCATTTT
TRBV12-3/TRBV12-4	TRBJ1-2	TRBD1	many	CASSSSGTGRGYTF	TGTGCCAGCAGCTCGAGCGGGACAGGGCGAGGCTACACCTTC
TRBV7-9	TRBJ1-1	-	-	CASSLAWEGPNTEAFF	TGTGCCAGCAGCTTAGCGTGGGAGGGCCCGAACACTGAAGCTTTCTTT
TRBV7-9	TRBJ2-2	-	many	CASSLGKEALAGELFF	TGTGCCAGCAGCTTAGGAAAGGAAGCCTTGGCCGGGGAGCTGTTTTTT
TRBV9	TRBJ1-2	-	-	CASSQYPSGYTF	TGTGCCAGCAGCCAATACCCCAGCGGCTACACCTTC
TRBV7-9	TRBJ1-5	-	many	CASSLGASADQPQHF	TGTGCCAGCAGCTTAGGGGCATCAGCGGATCAGCCCCAGCATTTT
TRBV20-1	TRBJ2-7	TRBD2	-	CSAERFRTSGRAEQYF	TGCAGTGCGGAGCGTTTTCGGACTAGCGGGAGGGCTGAGCAGTACTTC
TRBV29-1	TRBJ2-3	-	-	CSVRDPNTDTQYF	TGCAGCGTTAGGGACCCGAACACAGATACGCAGTATTTT
TRBV6-5	TRBJ1-1	-	-	CAISYLEEAFF	TGTGCCATCAGTTATCTAGAGGAAGCTTTCTTT
TRBV6-1	TRBJ2-7	-	-	CASSRAPPNYEQYF	TGTGCCAGCAGCCGCGCCCCTCCCAACTACGAGCAGTACTTC
TRBV6-1	TRBJ2-7	TRBD2	few	CASRRLAFGGESEQYF	TGTGCCAGCAGACGACTAGCGTTCGGGGGGGAGAGCGAGCAGTACTTC
TRBV2	TRBJ2-1	TRBD2	-	CASSGLAGGYNEQFF	TGTGCCAGCAGTGGATTAGCGGGGGGCTACAATGAGCAGTTCTTC
TRBV2	TRBJ2-2	-	-	CASKRTQNTGELFF	TGTGCCAGCAAGCGGACACAGAACACCGGGGAGCTGTTTTTT
TRBV28	TRBJ1-1	-	few	CASSRLGPEAFF	TGTGCCAGCAGCCGCCTGGGGCCTGAAGCTTTCTTT
TRBV2	TRBJ1-1	-	many	CASSEGLSRFTEAFF	TGTGCCAGCAGTGAGGGACTATCGCGGTTCACTGAAGCTTTCTTT
TRBV19	TRBJ2-5	-	-	CASSGGRGQKETQYF	TGTGCCTCAAGTGGGGGTCGGGGACAAAAAGAGACCCAGTACTTC
TRBV5-8	TRBJ1-2	-	few	CASSFSPEHGYTF	TGTGCCAGCAGCTTTAGTCCGGAACATGGCTACACCTTC
TRBV10-2	TRBJ1-1	TRBD1	many	CASSGDRAMNTEAFF	TGCGCCAGCAGTGGGGACAGGGCCATGAACACTGAAGCTTTCTTT
TRBV25-1	TRBJ2-5	TRBD2	many	CASSDPSGREETQYF	TGTGCCAGCAGTGACCCTAGCGGGAGGGAAGAGACCCAGTACTTC
TRBV7-9	TRBJ1-1	TRBD1	few	CASSPGTVLNTEAFF	TGTGCCAGCTCACCTGGGACAGTCTTGAACACTGAAGCTTTCTTT
TRBV10-3	TRBJ1-2	-	few	CAIGARDKHPENYGYTF	TGTGCCATCGGGGCCCGGGACAAACACCCGGAGAACTATGGCTACACCTTC
TRBV7-6	TRBJ2-5	TRBD1	few	CASSYNRGLRETQYF	TGTGCCAGCAGCTACAACAGGGGGCTCAGGGAGACCCAGTACTTC
TRBV7-9	TRBJ2-7	-	-	CASSHGAGVDEQYF	TGTGCCAGCAGCCACGGGGCAGGGGTGGACGAGCAGTACTTC
TRBV5-4	TRBJ2-7	TRBD2	-	CASSSRGGAGYSYEQYF	TGTGCCAGCAGCTCCCGGGGGGGGGCAGGGTACTCCTACGAGCAGTACTTC
TRBV20-1	TRBJ1-2	-	once	CSARGGGWAYGYTF	TGCAGTGCTAGAGGGGGGGGTTGGGCCTATGGCTACACCTTC
TRBV6-1	TRBJ1-1	-	-	CASSYKPRRLEDTEAFF	TGTGCCAGCAGTTACAAACCGCGAAGGCTTGAGGACACTGAAGCTTTCTTT
TRBV6-1	TRBJ1-4	-	-	CASSYRPNEKLFF	TGTGCCAGCAGTTACAGGCCAAATGAAAAACTGTTTTTT
TRBV7-9	TRBJ1-4	TRBD1	many	CASSWDREFEKLFF	TGTGCCAGCAGCTGGGACAGGGAGTTTGAAAAACTGTTTTTT
TRBV24-1	TRBJ1-5	-	-	CASRNGPDQPQHF	TGTGCCAGCAGGAACGGGCCCGATCAGCCCCAGCATTTT
TRBV10-3	TRBJ2-5	TRBD1	many	CAVGTAQETQYF	TGTGCCGTGGGGACAGCACAAGAGACCCAGTACTTC
TRBV10-3	TRBJ2-5	TRBD1	-	CASSEQGASAVRETQYF	TGTGCCAGCAGTGAACAGGGGGCTAGCGCGGTTCGAGAGACCCAGTACTTC
TRBV15	TRBJ2-5	-	-	CATSSGGLKTQYF	TGTGCCACCAGTTCCGGAGGATTGAAGACCCAGTACTTC